This T cell receptor (beta chain) appears in the sequencing data of a study of beta chain features in type 1 diabetes. The study, taken as a whole, reports: Researchers cautioned that cDNA sequencing could over-represent cells with high TCR expression. For Type 1 diabetes patients, all four CD4+ subsets carried TCRB CDR3s that were moderately but significantly shorter.

Purities in excess of 98% were seen in all sorted populations. The study reverse transcribed the entire isolated RNA, so it sequenced expressed TCRB transcripts. Produced via immunoSEQ multiplex PCR; TCRdb's table is partial and in-frame only. Seen here are around 500,000 clones, over 9.5% observed once, and the top ten hold less than 0.06%. This clone was recorded a few times. Its antigen is still unknown. CDR3 length: 16 residues. Germline CDR1 is SGHDN and CDR2 is FVKESK. The J segment lost 4 bases and the V segment lost 4 bases, leaving 10 bases of the junction unmatched. What was sequenced was naive CD4+ T cells from blood. This sequence was found in a young woman in good health. This rearrangement joins TRBV14 to TRBJ2-1; 7 nucleotides align to TRBD1. CDR3 DNA sequence: TGTGCCAGCAGCCCTCTACGGGACAGAAGATACAATGAGCAGTTCTTC. It is translated as CASSPLRDRRYNEQFF.